Presented here are 32 T cell receptor beta chains from one specimen sequenced in a study of blood T cells in healthy people across ages. For the second PCR, which ran for about 6 to 12 cycles, a sample-barcoded 5' primer and a J-beta primer mix were used. TCRdb re-called the 5' RACE reads through MiXCR, storing one row per CDR3 protein. The sample yields 650,000 to 800,000 distinct CDR3 sequences, roughly half seen once. The sample comprised blood. The receptors originated from a woman older than 75 in good health.

The genes are TRBV15 and TRBJ2-7, with 8 bases aligning to TRBD1. Trimming took 3 bases from V and 7 from J; bases not matched to a gene: 14. CDR1 LNHNV and CDR2 YYDKDF come from the germline V gene (reference sequence). This CDR3 region has 16 residues. This CDR3 reads CATSSPFTGGIGEQYF. CDR3 nucleotide sequence: TGTGCCACCAGCAGCCCTTTTACAGGGGGAATAGGGGAGCAGTACTTC.

The chain couples TRBV27 to TRBJ2-3, with D perhaps TRBD1 (5 bases). V lost 6 bases to trimming and J lost 1 base, with 11 bases between them. Germline-derived CDR1 and CDR2 are MNHEY and SMNVEV (reference sequence). This CDR3 comprises 14 residues. The CDR3: CASSETRGTDTQYF. In nucleotides, the CDR3 is TGTGCCAGCAGCGAAACCAGGGGCACAGATACGCAGTATTTT.

The chain recombines TRBV6-5 with TRBJ2-1; 9 bases align to TRBD1. V lost 3 bases to trimming and J lost 0 bases; unmatched junction nucleotides: 12. The CDR3 loop spans 19 amino acids. Germline V gene lookup returns CDR1 MNHEY and CDR2 SVGAGI. CDR3: CASSYWGQGTVSSYNEQFF. CDR3 nucleotides: TGTGCCAGCAGTTATTGGGGACAGGGTACCGTGAGCTCCTACAATGAGCAGTTCTTC.

This clonotype was found many times. V gene TRBV7-6 combines with J gene TRBJ2-7; 10 bases match TRBD2. J was trimmed by 4 bases and V by 1 base; bases with no gene match: 7. Germline-derived CDR1 and CDR2 are SGHVS and FNYEAQ. The CDR3 runs 16 residues. CDR3 sequence (DNA): TGTGCCAGCAGCTTAGGCTCTAGCGGGAGTAGTTACGAGCAGTACTTC. Residues: CASSLGSSGSSYEQYF. Supplemented by reference TRBV7-6 and TRBJ2-7, the full variable domain reads GAGVSQSPRYKVTKRGQDVALRCDPISGHVSLYWYRQALGQGPEFLTYFNYEAQQDKSGLPNDRFSAERPEGSISTLTIQRTEQRDSAMYRCASSLGSSGSSYEQYFGPGTRLTVT.

Of note for this clonotype: This could be a read error, since a much larger clone is one nucleotide away. As the CDR3 is not closed by the conserved phenylalanine or tryptophan, this likely results from a read error. This chain uses TRBV7-2 with TRBJ2-4; weak D call: TRBD1 (6 bases). Per the germline V gene, CDR1 is SGHTA and CDR2 is FQGNSA. This CDR3 region has 14 residues. Trimming took off 7 bases at V and 3 bases at J, with 13 bases between the two ends. DNA of the CDR3: TGTGCCAGCATCGAAGGGGGAAGCAAAAACATTCAGTACTTA. Translating it yields CASIEGGSKNIQYL.

CDR3 region: CASSLVSGGTTDTQYF. In DNA form, the CDR3 reads TGTGCCAGCAGCTTGGTTAGCGGGGGGACCACAGATACGCAGTATTTT. The V and J genes are TRBV5-5 and TRBJ2-3; 10 nucleotides match TRBD2. CDR1 is SGHKS, CDR2 YYEKEE, per germline (reference sequence). The CDR3 has 16 amino acids. The ends lost 0 bases at V and 2 bases at J; junction bases unmatched: 3.

The chain links TRBV9 to TRBJ2-3; perhaps TRBD2 as D (6 bases). Trimming left V 4 bases short and J 4 bases short, with 16 bases between. CDR3 size: 15 residues. Germline loops: CDR1 SGDLS, CDR2 YYNGEE. CDR3 nucleotide sequence: TGTGCCAGCAGCTCCTTTGTAGCGGTAGCAGATACGCAGTATTTT. Protein: CASSSFVAVADTQYF. The full variable domain, with the rest looked up from reference TRBV9 and TRBJ2-3, is DSGVTQTPKHLITATGQRVTLRCSPRSGDLSVYWYQQSLDQGLQFLIQYYNGEERAKGNILERFSAQQFPDLHSELNLSSLELGDSALYFCASSSFVAVADTQYFGPGTRLTVL.

The V call is TRBV20-1, the J call TRBJ2-7; TRBD1 matches at 8 bases. The length of the CDR3 is 13 residues. J gave up 4 bases and V 5 bases, and 7 bases lay outside the gene matches. CDR1 and CDR2 from the germline V gene are DFQATT and SNEGSKA (reference sequence). CDR3 DNA sequence: TGCAGTGCTCAAAGGACAGGGAGATACGAGCAGTACTTC. It specifies CSAQRTGRYEQYF.

On this clonotype: This sequence may be a read error, since a much larger clone differs from it by one base. The chain couples TRBV28 to TRBJ1-1; the D is unclear. The CDR3 consists of 13 residues. CDR1 MDHEN and CDR2 SYDVKM come from the germline V gene. This chain's CDR3 is CANSPGPYTEAFF. In DNA form, the CDR3 reads TGTGCCAACAGTCCAGGACCCTACACTGAAGCTTTCTTT.

The sample holds many counts of this clonotype. The chain combines TRBV29-1 with TRBJ1-2, with D possibly being TRBD1 (5 bases). CDR3 length: 12 amino acids. V lost 4 bases and J 3 bases, leaving 9 bases between the germline ends. Germline V gene data show CDR1 as SQVTM and CDR2 as ANQGSEA. CDR3 residues: CSVAGGDYGYTF. DNA for the CDR3: TGCAGCGTTGCCGGGGGAGACTATGGCTACACCTTC.

The V call is TRBV9, the J call TRBJ2-6; TRBD1 aligns across 9 bases. The CDR3 is made up of 18 amino acids. The germline gives CDR1 SGDLS, CDR2 YYNGEE. V shed 3 bases and J 0 bases; nucleotides not matched to a gene: 7. As DNA, the CDR3 is TGTGCCAGCAGCGGTGGACAGGGGTCCGACTCTGGGGCCAACGTCCTGACTTTC. The encoded protein is CASSGGQGSDSGANVLTF. The entire variable domain, with the rest obtained from reference TRBV9 and TRBJ2-6, is as follows: DSGVTQTPKHLITATGQRVTLRCSPRSGDLSVYWYQQSLDQGLQFLIQYYNGEERAKGNILERFSAQQFPDLHSELNLSSLELGDSALYFCASSGGQGSDSGANVLTFGAGSRLTVL.

V gene TRBV4-1 combines with J gene TRBJ2-7; D call uncertain. This CDR3 has 13 residues. Trimming shortened V by 4 bases and J by 1 base, and 8 bases separated the two germline ends. CDR1 is MGHRA, CDR2 YSYEKL, per germline. The CDR3 coding sequence is TGCGCCAGCAGCCCCCGTTTTTCCTACGAGCAGTACTTC. Protein product: CASSPRFSYEQYF.

The V gene is TRBV25-1, the J gene TRBJ2-5; tentative D call: TRBD1 (5 bases). The V end was cut by 2 bases, the J end by 11 bases, with 18 bases between. The length of the CDR3 is 14 residues. Looked up from germline, CDR1 is MGHDK and CDR2 is SYGVNS. CDR3 sequence (DNA): TGTGCCAGCAGTGAAGGGGCCCCCTCTAGGAAGCAGTACTTC. Translating it yields CASSEGAPSRKQYF.

The rearrangement uses TRBV6-5 and TRBJ2-7; no clear D. Per germline, CDR1 MNHEY and CDR2 SVGAGI. V dropped 0 bases and J dropped 6 bases, with 12 bases sitting between them. The CDR3 is 14 residues long. The CDR3 spells CASSYSSGSGEQYF. Here the CDR3 DNA reads TGTGCCAGCAGTTACTCTTCTGGCTCAGGCGAGCAGTACTTC.

This chain connects TRBV28 to TRBJ1-2; the D is unclear. Trimming took off 4 bases at V and 6 bases at J, with 9 bases between the two ends. The CDR3 runs 12 residues. Germline assignment: CDR1 MDHEN and CDR2 SYDVKM. CDR3 nucleotides: TGTGCCAGCAGTTCCGGGTCCGATGGCTACACCTTC. It is translated as CASSSGSDGYTF.

At least ten counts were recorded for this clonotype. The V gene is TRBV7-2, the J gene TRBJ1-2; D might be TRBD1 (5 bases). Germline CDR1 SGHTA, CDR2 FQGNSA. This CDR3 spans 15 amino acids. V lost 3 bases and J 4 bases, leaving 15 bases between the germline ends. The CDR3 reads CASSLINGASYGYTF. The CDR3 DNA is TGTGCCAGCAGCTTGATAAACGGGGCATCCTATGGCTACACCTTC.

This sequence joins TRBV5-1 and TRBJ1-1, with 7 bases identical to TRBD1. The ends lost 4 bases at V and 0 bases at J; junction bases unmatched: 0. The CDR3 runs to 13 residues. Germline CDR1 SGHRS, CDR2 YFSETQ. This CDR3 is CASSGQVNTEAFF. In DNA form, the CDR3 reads TGCGCCAGCAGCGGACAGGTGAACACTGAAGCTTTCTTT.

Worth noting for this clonotype: Just one base apart from a much larger clone, this may be a read error. The chain employs TRBV6-4 and TRBJ2-7, with TRBD2 matching over 16 bases. The V gene's germline CDR1 is MRHNA and CDR2 SNTAGT. This CDR3 has 16 amino acids. V gave up 2 bases and J gave up 7 bases; unmatched junction bases: 5. CDR3 region: CASSDGTSGRGNEQYF. The CDR3 DNA is TGTGCCAGCAGTGACGGGACTAGCGGGAGGGGTAATGAGCAGTACTTC.

The gene calls are TRBV20-1 and TRBJ2-4; 10 bases are shared with TRBD2. CDR3 length equals 17 residues. V was clipped by 1 base and J by 9 bases; unmatched bases: 15. Germline V gene data show CDR1 as DFQATT and CDR2 as SNEGSKA (reference sequence). CDR3 amino acids: CSARGGAGGPSGSIQYF. CDR3 DNA sequence: TGCAGTGCTAGAGGGGGAGCGGGAGGGCCGTCGGGGAGCATTCAGTACTTC.

CDR3 DNA sequence: TGTGCCAGCAGCCAGGGGTTTTGGGCTGAAGCTTTCTTT. Translation gives CASSQGFWAEAFF. The rearrangement uses TRBV3-1 and TRBJ1-1; the D is unclear. Deletions cut 3 bases from V and 6 bases from J, with 11 bases between. This CDR3 has 13 residues. CDR1 is LGHDT, CDR2 YNNKEL, per germline (reference sequence).

This clonotype was seen a single time. The chain is built from TRBV27 and TRBJ1-2; TRBD1 matches 10 bases. V lost 5 bases and J lost 8; bases outside the gene matches: 20. The CDR3 totals 18 residues. Per the germline V gene, CDR1 is MNHEY and CDR2 is SMNVEV (reference sequence). CDR3 residues: CASSPTPGTGVTLGGYTF. Written as DNA, the CDR3 is TGTGCCAGCAGTCCCACCCCCGGGACAGGGGTTACCCTTGGGGGCTACACCTTC.

About this clonotype: A read error may produce the germline difference seen at one junction end. The rearrangement links TRBV20-1 to TRBJ2-3; tentative D call: TRBD2 (6 bases). Germline CDR1 DFQATT, CDR2 SNEGSKA (reference sequence). There are 13 residues in the CDR3. The CDR3 DNA is TGCGGTGCCGATAGCGGAAACACAGATACGCAGTATTTT. This sequence encodes CGADSGNTDTQYF.

With regard to this clonotype: Since a much larger clone is just one base distant, this may be a read error. The chain couples TRBV7-3 to TRBJ2-3; D not certain. CDR1 and CDR2 (germline): SGHTA, FQGTGA. The CDR3 contains 11 residues. V was clipped by 5 bases and J by 8 bases, with 8 bases between them. In DNA, the CDR3 is TGTGCCAGCAGCGACACGAGTACGCAGTATTTT. Protein: CASSDTSTQYF. Variable domain in full (rest from reference TRBV7-3 and TRBJ2-3): GAGVSQTPSNKVTEKGKYVELRCDPISGHTALYWYRQSLGQGPEFLIYFQGTGAADDSGLPNDRFFAVRPEGSVSTLKIQRTERGDSAVYLCASSDTSTQYFGPGTRLTVL.

The table lists this clonotype with many counts. This sequence joins TRBV29-1 and TRBJ2-3; D tentatively fits TRBD1 or TRBD2 (6 bases each). V lost 4 bases and J 1 base, leaving 21 bases between the germline ends. From germline, CDR1 is SQVTM and CDR2 ANQGSEA. This CDR3 contains 17 residues. The CDR3 sequence is CSVAGTPKRGGTDTQYF. DNA for the CDR3: TGCAGCGTTGCCGGGACACCGAAGCGCGGGGGCACAGATACGCAGTATTTT.

This clonotype was counted once. One junction end does not reproduce the germline sequence, and a read error may be involved. The chain uses TRBV14 and TRBJ2-7; TRBD1 is a possible D gene (5 bases). Matching the DNA end better, TRBJ2-5 makes the J call doubtful. The CDR3 has 15 residues. CDR1 and CDR2 (germline): SGHDN, FVKESK. The CDR3 DNA is TGTGTCAGCAGCCAAGCACTAACAAAGGGGGAGACCCAGTACTTC. This sequence encodes CVSSQALTKGETQYF.

About this clonotype itself: Since a much larger clone is just one base distant, this may be a read error. The chain has TRBV3-1 and TRBJ2-7; possible D gene TRBD2, 5 bases. Germline values: CDR1 LGHDT, CDR2 YNNKEL (reference sequence). The CDR3 contains 12 residues. This CDR3 reads CAGSQAASFQYF. The CDR3 DNA reads as TGTGCCGGCAGCCAAGCGGCTAGCTTTCAGTACTTC.

This clonotype was recorded at least ten times. This chain joins TRBV7-9 and TRBJ2-4, with TRBD1 matching over 7 bases. There are 16 residues in the CDR3. CDR1 and CDR2 from the germline V gene are SEHNR and FQNEAQ (reference sequence). V shed 6 bases, J shed 5 bases, and the junction held 13 bases outside the gene matches. The CDR3 spells CASSARDSPLENIQYF. The CDR3 DNA reads TGTGCCAGCAGTGCCCGGGACAGCCCTTTGGAAAACATTCAGTACTTC.

The V and J genes are TRBV7-2 and TRBJ2-6, with D possibly matching TRBD1 (6 bases). Trimming cost V 5 bases and J 0 bases, with 11 bases left between them. The germline V gene has CDR1 SGHTA and CDR2 FQGNSA. The CDR3 is made up of 16 amino acids. CDR3 DNA: TGTGCCAGCAGCGGAGGACAGCCCTCTGGGGCCAACGTCCTGACTTTC. Its translation: CASSGGQPSGANVLTF.

For the CDR3, the DNA is TGTGCCAGCAGCCTAACTTTTATGACAGGGAACAATGAGCAGTTCTTC. Residues: CASSLTFMTGNNEQFF. V gene TRBV3-1 combines with J gene TRBJ2-1, with 7 bases matching TRBD1. From germline, CDR1 is LGHDT and CDR2 YNNKEL (reference sequence). Losses at the gene ends were 4 bases for V and 5 bases for J; bases not matched to a gene: 11. The length of the CDR3 is 16 residues.

J is TRBJ1-2 and V is TRBV15, with 10 nucleotides matching TRBD1. J lost 7 bases, V lost 1 base, and 3 bases had no gene match. The germline V gene has CDR1 LNHNV and CDR2 YYDKDF (reference sequence). The CDR3 contains 14 residues. DNA for the CDR3: TGTGCCACCAGCAGAGCTGGGACAGGGGTTGGCTACACCTTC. Residues: CATSRAGTGVGYTF.

In the case of this clonotype: A much larger clone lies one base from this, so it may be a read error. No DNA is shown, since the ends of the CDR3 on it are uncertain; the CDR3 is the one TCRdb lists. The chain carries TRBV21-1 and TRBJ2-5; the tabulated D call, TRBD1, remains unverified against the DNA. TRBV21-1 is marked as a pseudogene. The CDR3 is 17 amino acids long, termini counted. The CDR3 protein is CASGMTFGDRYEETQYF.

Concerning this clonotype: A much bigger clone sits one base away, suggesting this may be a read error. This sequence joins TRBV5-5 and TRBJ2-1; maybe TRBD2 (6 bases). Germline CDR1 is SGHKS and CDR2 is YYEKEE (reference sequence). Trimming cost V 3 bases and J 10 bases, with 14 bases left between them. This CDR3 spans 13 amino acids. CDR3 region: CASSSPSVYEQFF. CDR3 DNA: TGTGCCAGCAGCTCTCCTAGCGTGTACGAGCAGTTCTTC.